A single sample gave rise to the 9 T cell receptor beta chains below, sequenced in a study of vaccination and CD4 T cells after COVID-19 (dated by TCRdb to between 2021 and 2023). What the treatment or condition label conveys for this sample: roughly 10-day PBMC culture with coronavirus spike peptide pools or control peptides (ViraFEST assay). Library preparation used PCR. The sample was run on an Illumina iSeq 100. DNA from cultured CD4+ T cells underwent TCR sequencing with the Oncomine TCR Beta short-read assay at the Johns Hopkins FTIC core. TCRdb cleaned the public reads at Q25 with fastp, built clones with MiXCR and kept in-frame beta chains. Rows are unified per CDR3 protein, each entry keeping the most common DNA and genes. This sample is represented by approximately 12,000 distinct CDR3 sequences; around 40% of them were singletons. The top ten constitute about 17% of the sample. Antigens of these TCRs are unknown.

The source material was cultured CD4+ T cells from blood. These receptors were obtained from a human donor with COVID-19.

This clonotype has a handful of counts. The V gene is TRBV7-8, the J gene TRBJ2-2, with D possibly matching TRBD1 (5 bases). CDR1 and CDR2 (germline): SGHVS, FQNEAQ. This CDR3 region has 14 residues. Trimming removed 1 base at V and 5 bases at J, with 8 bases between. CDR3 in amino acids: CASSLEGVTGELFF. In nucleotides, the CDR3 is TGTGCCAGCAGCTTAGAAGGGGTTACCGGGGAGCTGTTTTTT. Full variable domain (remainder filled in from reference TRBV7-8 and TRBJ2-2): GAGVSQSPRYKVAKRGQDVALRCDPISGHVSLFWYQQALGQGPEFLTYFQNEAQLDKSGLPSDRFFAERPEGSVSTLKIQRTQQEDSAVYLCASSLEGVTGELFFGEGSRLTVL.

This clonotype appeared a few times. The chain links TRBV6-1 to TRBJ2-7, with D tentatively TRBD1 or TRBD2 (5 bases each). The CDR3 spans 16 residues. The germline V gene encodes CDR1 MNHNS and CDR2 SASEGT. With 6 bases removed from V and 0 bases from J, the gap between germline ends came to 18 bases. The CDR3 sequence: CASRMGVTASSYEQYF. The CDR3 region has the DNA TGTGCCAGCAGGATGGGGGTGACAGCGAGCTCCTACGAGCAGTACTTC.

The V gene is TRBV20-1, the J gene TRBJ1-5; 9 bases are shared with TRBD1. V lost 6 bases, J lost 4 bases, and 7 bases stayed unmatched. The CDR3 is made up of 14 amino acids. Germline V gene data show CDR1 as DFQATT and CDR2 as SNEGSKA (reference sequence). CDR3 bases: TGCAGTGCGCACTCCGGGACAGGGAATCAGCCCCAGCATTTT. This sequence encodes CSAHSGTGNQPQHF.

This chain uses TRBV9 with TRBJ1-5; no reliable D call. V was trimmed by 3 bases and J by 2 bases, leaving 9 bases between them. The CDR3 runs to 14 residues. The germline gives CDR1 SGDLS, CDR2 YYNGEE. Here the CDR3 DNA reads TGTGCCAGCAGCGCAACCGGGGGCAATCAGCCCCAGCATTTT. Translating it yields CASSATGGNQPQHF.

This chain uses TRBV20-1 with TRBJ2-4; D is perhaps TRBD2 (6 bases). This CDR3 comprises 12 residues. CDR1 is DFQATT and CDR2 is SNEGSKA in the germline V gene (reference sequence). The V end lost 5 bases, the J end lost 15 bases, and 20 bases lay between the germline ends. The CDR3 DNA reads TGCAGTGCTCCGCGGGACGCAAGATCCACGTACTTC. Translating it yields CSAPRDARSTYF.

V gene TRBV6-1 combines with J gene TRBJ1-5; TRBD1 is a possible D gene (5 bases). Trimming took off 5 bases at V and 1 base at J, with 12 bases between the two ends. Per the germline V gene, CDR1 is MNHNS and CDR2 is SASEGT. The CDR3 totals 15 residues. The DNA for the CDR3 is TGTGCCAGCAGTACCACCCGGGGGAGCAATCAGCCCCAGCATTTT. This codes for CASSTTRGSNQPQHF.

This clonotype appeared a few times. The V call is TRBV29-1, the J call TRBJ1-1; perhaps TRBD1 as D (6 bases). Germline V gene data show CDR1 as SQVTM and CDR2 as ANQGSEA. V was clipped by 7 bases and J by 1 base, with 25 bases between them. This CDR3 is built from 17 residues. CDR3 coding DNA: TGCAGCGCTAGGGGTCGGGGGCGCGGGACCCCGAACACTGAAGCTTTCTTT. It encodes CSARGRGRGTPNTEAFF.

In this sample, this clonotype turned up a few times. The chain combines TRBV19 with TRBJ1-5, with a weak D call TRBD1 (6 bases). Germline values: CDR1 LNHDA, CDR2 SQIVND (reference sequence). The length of the CDR3 is 14 residues. Trimming removed 8 bases at V and 4 bases at J, with 15 bases between. The CDR3 region has the DNA TGTGCCAGTTCTGGGACAACTACTAATCAGCCCCAGCATTTT. Translating gives CASSGTTTNQPQHF. Complete variable domain (other parts from reference TRBV19 and TRBJ1-5): DGGITQSPKYLFRKEGQNVTLSCEQNLNHDAMYWYRQDPGQGLRLIYYSQIVNDFQKGDIAEGYSVSREKKESFPLTVTSAQKNPTAFYLCASSGTTTNQPQHFGDGTRLSIL.

This clonotype has more than one count but fewer than ten. The chain uses TRBV27 and TRBJ1-6, with a weak D call TRBD1 (5 bases). Trimming cost V 5 bases and J 15 bases, with 17 bases left between them. Germline-derived CDR1 and CDR2 are MNHEY and SMNVEV (reference sequence). The CDR3 extends over 13 amino acids. In nucleotides, the CDR3 is TGTGCCAGCAGTCTACCCGAGGGGAGCCTCCTCCACTTT. Protein sequence: CASSLPEGSLLHF.